This T cell receptor (beta chain) was recorded in a study of cytomegalovirus exposure and HLA in healthy donors. Findings and limits, study-wide: Cytomegalovirus association was listed for 170 or so TCR beta chains.

Germline CDR1 reads MDHEN; CDR2 reads SYDVKM. This CDR3 contains 13 residues. Trimming cost V 4 bases and J 6 bases; bases outside gene matches: 5. As concerns this clone: Its target is not known.

The donors were members of the validation cohort, which comprised about 120 subjects and was separate from the first cohort of 666 subjects. The assay was immunoSEQ multiplex PCR, and TCRdb's table has in-frame clones only and misses some. The sample contains approximately 50,000 clones, approximately 88% of which appear only once. Sequenced material: PBMCs. This chain links TRBV28 with TRBJ1-1, with TRBD1 identical over 7 bases. The sequence came from a woman aged 25-40 years in good health and CMV-seronegative. The CDR3 bases are TGTGCCAGCAGTTCGTCACAGGGGCCTGAAGCTTTCTTT. This gives the protein CASSSSQGPEAFF.